This TCR beta chain was found in a study of T cells expressing NK-cell markers. Background on the study: Seven of the eight sequenced donors were HCMV-seropositive; one was seronegative.

TCRdb reprocessed the 5' RACE reads and keeps a single row for each CDR3 protein, giving no DNA. The sample totals about 390,000 distinct CDR3 sequences. CDR3 size: 12 residues. The chain combines TRBV12-3 or TRBV12-4 with TRBJ1-1; TCRdb returns TRBD1, unconfirmable since there is no DNA. The source material was blood T cells: a sorted CD56 or NKG2C T cell subset, CD4+ or CD8+ T cells, or bulk PBMC T cells (not recorded which). The origin of this receptor is a woman in her forties or fifties in good health. CDR3: CASRDTGAGAFF.